The 20 T cell receptor beta chains reported below all come from one sample, sequenced in a study of OX40 agonist ivuxolimab in advanced cancers. Measured with immunoSEQ multiplex PCR; TCRdb has only the in-frame clones, and not every one. The profile shows around 94,000 clones, around 87% of them singletons. Sequenced material: CD4+ or CD8+ T cells sorted from blood, taken in a trial of the OX40 agonist ivuxolimab. The origin of the receptors is an adult with an advanced solid tumor such as melanoma, head and neck, liver or kidney cancer.

The rearrangement uses TRBV5-8 and TRBJ2-3, with D hard to call. The ends were cut back, 4 bases at V and 0 bases at J, with 15 bases in the middle. This CDR3 contains 16 residues. In germline, CDR1 is SGHTS, CDR2 YDEGEE. For the CDR3, the DNA is TGTGCCAGCAGCCAAGCACGCGGAACTAGCACAGATACGCAGTATTTT. Translation: CASSQARGTSTDTQYF.

The V gene is TRBV2, the J gene TRBJ2-3; D is uncertain. From germline, CDR1 is SNHLY and CDR2 FYNNEI. The CDR3 covers 14 residues. V gave up 4 bases and J gave up 2 bases, with 10 bases separating them. The DNA of the CDR3 is TGTGCCAGCAGTGTAAGCCAGCACACAGATACGCAGTATTTT. It is translated as CASSVSQHTDTQYF.

The chain recombines TRBV7-8 with TRBJ1-2; possible D gene TRBD1, 5 bases. CDR1 SGHVS and CDR2 FQNEAQ come from the germline V gene. The CDR3 totals 15 residues. The V end was cut by 1 base, the J end by 3 bases, with 12 bases between. The CDR3: CASSLEGLLDYGYTF. In DNA form, the CDR3 reads TGTGCCAGCAGCTTAGAGGGGCTTCTGGACTATGGCTACACCTTC.

This chain uses TRBV11-3 with TRBJ2-5; 11 bases agree with TRBD2. The V gene's germline CDR1 is SGHNT and CDR2 YENEEA. This CDR3 spans 16 amino acids. Unmatched junction bases numbered 10, after V lost 4 bases and J lost 6 bases. The CDR3 reads CASSSDSGGATQTQYF. As DNA, the CDR3 is TGTGCCAGCAGCTCCGATAGCGGGGGGGCAACACAGACCCAGTACTTC.

The chain recombines TRBV7-2 with TRBJ1-2, with D maybe TRBD1 (5 bases). V shed 2 bases and J shed 5 bases, with 9 bases lying between them. Germline values: CDR1 SGHTA, CDR2 FQGNSA. The CDR3 spans 13 residues. The CDR3 bases are TGTGCCAGCAGCTTACCAGGGCCGTATGGCTACACCTTC. As protein: CASSLPGPYGYTF.

The J gene is TRBJ2-7, the V gene TRBV7-3, with 7 positions matching TRBD2. V gave up 1 base and J gave up 0 bases; unmatched junction bases: 3. From germline, CDR1 is SGHTA and CDR2 FQGTGA. The CDR3 loop spans 15 amino acids. CDR3 DNA: TGTGCCAGCAGCTTAAACGGGGGGAGCTCCTACGAGCAGTACTTC. Its protein is CASSLNGGSSYEQYF.

This clone came up once. This sequence joins TRBV11-2 and TRBJ2-7; 11 nucleotides match TRBD1. The CDR3 consists of 16 residues. Looked up from germline, CDR1 is SGHAT and CDR2 is FQNNGV. The ends lost 0 bases at V and 6 bases at J; junction bases unmatched: 7. The CDR3 bases are TGTGCCAGCAGCTTAGAGATGGACAGGGGGCGTTCCGAGCAGTACTTC. This sequence encodes CASSLEMDRGRSEQYF.

The chain carries TRBV7-3 and TRBJ2-3, with D possibly called TRBD1 or TRBD2 (5 bases each). The germline gives CDR1 SGHTA, CDR2 FQGTGA. Trimming cost V 2 bases and J 9 bases, with 18 bases left between them. The length of the CDR3 is 15 residues. The CDR3, as DNA: TGTGCCAGCAGCTTAGGTCGCAGGGCTCGGGGAACGCAGTATTTT. Protein sequence: CASSLGRRARGTQYF.

V gene TRBV6-5 combines with J gene TRBJ1-1; possible D gene TRBD1, 5 bases. The CDR3 runs to 14 residues. CDR1 is MNHEY and CDR2 is SVGAGI in the germline V gene. Trimming pared 6 bases from V and 2 bases from J, leaving 13 bases between. The CDR3, as DNA: TGTGCCAGCAGCCGGGGACGTAGAAACACTGAAGCTTTCTTT. It codes for CASSRGRRNTEAFF.

The chain uses TRBV5-1 and TRBJ1-2; 7 bases agree with TRBD1. Losses at the gene ends were 6 bases for V and 5 bases for J; bases not matched to a gene: 13. There are 15 residues in the CDR3. Per germline, CDR1 SGHRS and CDR2 YFSETQ. Here the CDR3 reads CASTQGDSFLYGYTF. DNA of the CDR3: TGCGCCAGCACCCAGGGGGACTCTTTTCTTTATGGCTACACCTTC.

The rearrangement links TRBV6-1 to TRBJ1-2, with 9 positions matching TRBD1. The V gene end was trimmed by 2 bases and the J gene end by 5 bases; junction bases not matched to a gene: 9. This CDR3 spans 16 amino acids. Germline V gene sequence: CDR1 MNHNS, CDR2 SASEGT. The CDR3 DNA sequence: TGTGCCAGCAGTGAATACAGATGGACAGGGGATTATGGCTACACCTTC. The encoded protein is CASSEYRWTGDYGYTF.

The chain couples TRBV19 to TRBJ1-5; no definite D call. The CDR3 is made up of 17 amino acids. V was shortened by 4 bases and J by 2 bases, with 18 bases between the two germline ends. Germline CDR1 and CDR2: LNHDA and SQIVND (reference sequence). CDR3 coding DNA: TGTGCCAGTAGTACCCGGGGAGGGTTAGATGGCAATCAGCCCCAGCATTTT. This encodes CASSTRGGLDGNQPQHF.

The chain recombines TRBV19 with TRBJ1-5; D is perhaps TRBD1 (5 bases). This CDR3 region has 15 residues. Germline CDR1 is LNHDA and CDR2 is SQIVND (reference sequence). V was shortened by 5 bases and J by 2 bases, with 13 bases between the two germline ends. CDR3 region: CASSSGILGNQPQHF. The CDR3 DNA follows: TGTGCCAGTAGTTCAGGGATATTGGGCAATCAGCCCCAGCATTTT.

The chain has TRBV7-9 and TRBJ1-5; D perhaps matches TRBD1 (5 bases). V lost 5 bases to trimming and J lost 4 bases, with 9 bases between them. This CDR3 spans 13 amino acids. CDR1 is SEHNR, CDR2 FQNEAQ, per germline (reference sequence). The CDR3 is CASSARVNQPQHF. The CDR3 nucleotides read TGTGCCAGCAGCGCCAGGGTAAATCAGCCCCAGCATTTT.

This clone has only a few counts. The gene calls are TRBV5-1 and TRBJ1-1; 7 bases are a match to TRBD1. The CDR3 is 14 amino acids. V shed 6 bases, J shed 0 bases, and the junction held 5 bases outside the gene matches. Germline loops: CDR1 SGHRS, CDR2 YFSETQ. CDR3 sequence: CASTLTGMNTEAFF. The DNA of the CDR3 is TGCGCCAGCACCCTGACAGGGATGAACACTGAAGCTTTCTTT.

This sequence joins TRBV12-5 and TRBJ2-2, with D perhaps being TRBD1 or TRBD2 (5 bases each). CDR1 and CDR2 from the germline V gene are LGHNT and FRNRAP. V was cut by 4 bases and J by 1 base, with 19 bases left in between. This CDR3 has 18 amino acids. CDR3 bases: TGTGCTAGTGGTTCGCCGGGACCGGCACCTCGGAACACCGGGGAGCTGTTTTTT. This gives the protein CASGSPGPAPRNTGELFF.

The V and J genes are TRBV7-8 and TRBJ1-1; the D gene is possibly TRBD1 (5 bases). The CDR3 has 16 residues. V lost 5 bases and J 0 bases, leaving 16 bases between the germline ends. Germline V gene sequence: CDR1 SGHVS, CDR2 FQNEAQ. CDR3 sequence reads: CASSPPGRLMNTEAFF. CDR3 nucleotide sequence: TGTGCCAGCAGCCCCCCGGGGCGACTCATGAACACTGAAGCTTTCTTT.

Concerning this clone: Other DNA sequences of this sample code for an identical CDR3. The J gene is TRBJ1-1, the V gene TRBV6-1, with unresolved D. CDR1 and CDR2 from the germline V gene are MNHNS and SASEGT. The CDR3 sequence is 15 residues long. Trimming left V 8 bases short and J 4 bases short, with 20 bases between. The CDR3 loop reads CASLRGSTMGTEAFF. The CDR3, as DNA: TGTGCCAGCCTGAGAGGGAGTACGATGGGCACTGAAGCTTTCTTT.

This chain uses TRBV7-6 with TRBJ2-5, with 8 bases identical to TRBD2. The J segment lost 4 bases and the V segment lost 1 base, leaving 11 bases of the junction unmatched. The germline CDR1 and CDR2 sequences are SGHVS and FNYEAQ. This CDR3 has 17 residues. CDR3 DNA: TGTGCCAGCAGCTTAGAGGTCGGGGGGGGGACTGCAGAGACCCAGTACTTC. This encodes CASSLEVGGGTAETQYF.

The chain carries TRBV6-5 and TRBJ2-5; D is unresolved. The germline V and J ends were trimmed by 2 bases and 0 bases, with 10 bases remaining between them. Germline V gene sequence: CDR1 MNHEY, CDR2 SVGAGI. CDR3 length: 15 amino acids. The CDR3 sequence: CASSYLAGYQETQYF. The CDR3 DNA follows: TGTGCCAGCAGTTACCTGGCCGGGTACCAAGAGACCCAGTACTTC.